This T cell receptor beta chain comes out of a study of monozygotic twins with cystic fibrosis. The study, taken as a whole, reports: J usage was most co-twin-similar in 8 of 16 pairs, V in 13. Low clonality (median about 0.0095) suggested a mostly naive repertoire. Age, concordance and disease severity did not associate with shared CDR3 numbers. Unrelated CF individuals shared fewer identical clonotypes than monozygotic CF twins.

The trim removed 0 bases at V and 7 bases at J, leaving 10 bases unmatched. This CDR3 comprises 17 residues. Germline V gene data show CDR1 as SGDLS and CDR2 as YYNGEE. The data were produced by immunoSEQ multiplex PCR, yet TCRdb's version contains in-frame clones alone and is incomplete. The sample has about 36,000 clones; approximately 87% are singletons. Details on this clone: Its antigen is undetermined.

Sequenced: blood. The TCR originated in a girl aged 2-10 years with cystic fibrosis. The chain couples TRBV9 to TRBJ1-6, with TRBD1 identical over 7 bases. CDR3 in DNA: TGTGCCAGCAGCGTAGCCCCCCGGCAGGGGGGCAATTCACCCCTCCACTTT. Protein sequence: CASSVAPRQGGNSPLHF.